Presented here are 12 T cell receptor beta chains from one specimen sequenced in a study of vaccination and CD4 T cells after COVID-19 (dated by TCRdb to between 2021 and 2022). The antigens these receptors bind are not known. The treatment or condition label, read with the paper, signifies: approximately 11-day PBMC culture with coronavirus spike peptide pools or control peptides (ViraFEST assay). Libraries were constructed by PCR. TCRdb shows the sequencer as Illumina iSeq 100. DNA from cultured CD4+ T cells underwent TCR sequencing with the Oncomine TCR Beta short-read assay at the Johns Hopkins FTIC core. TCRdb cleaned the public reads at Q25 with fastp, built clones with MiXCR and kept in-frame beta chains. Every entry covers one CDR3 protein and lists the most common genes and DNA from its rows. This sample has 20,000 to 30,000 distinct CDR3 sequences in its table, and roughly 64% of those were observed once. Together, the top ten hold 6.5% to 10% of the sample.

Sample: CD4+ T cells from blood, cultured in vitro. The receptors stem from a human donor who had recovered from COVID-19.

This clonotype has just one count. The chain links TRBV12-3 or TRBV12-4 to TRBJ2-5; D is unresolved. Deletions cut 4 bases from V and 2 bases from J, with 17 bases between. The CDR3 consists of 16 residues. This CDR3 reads CASSSPQPQLQETQYF. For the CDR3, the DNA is TGTGCCAGCAGTTCCCCCCAGCCACAATTGCAAGAGACCCAGTACTTC.

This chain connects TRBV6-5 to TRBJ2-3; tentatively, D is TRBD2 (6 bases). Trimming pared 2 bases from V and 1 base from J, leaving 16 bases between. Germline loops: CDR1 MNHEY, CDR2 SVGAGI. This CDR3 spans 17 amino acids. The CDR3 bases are TGTGCCAGCAGTTACAAGACCGGGACTGCCCGCACAGATACGCAGTATTTT. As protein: CASSYKTGTARTDTQYF.

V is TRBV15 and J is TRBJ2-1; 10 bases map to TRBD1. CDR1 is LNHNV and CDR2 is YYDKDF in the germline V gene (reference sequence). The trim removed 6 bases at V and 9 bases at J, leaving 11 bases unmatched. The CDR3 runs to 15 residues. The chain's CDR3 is CATSPSGTGAIEQFF. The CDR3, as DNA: TGTGCCACCAGTCCGAGCGGGACAGGGGCGATTGAGCAGTTCTTC.

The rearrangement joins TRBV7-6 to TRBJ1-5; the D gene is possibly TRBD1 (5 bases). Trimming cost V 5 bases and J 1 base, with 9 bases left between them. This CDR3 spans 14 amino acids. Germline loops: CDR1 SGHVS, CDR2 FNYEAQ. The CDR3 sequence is CASSRRVSNQPQHF. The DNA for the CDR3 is TGTGCCAGCAGCCGCAGGGTGAGCAATCAGCCCCAGCATTTT.

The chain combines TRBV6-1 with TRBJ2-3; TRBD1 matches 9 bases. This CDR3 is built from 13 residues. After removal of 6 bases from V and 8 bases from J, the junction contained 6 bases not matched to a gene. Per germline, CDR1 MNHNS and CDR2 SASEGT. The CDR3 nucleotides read TGTGCCAGCAGCGAAAACAGGGGGCTTACGCAGTATTTT. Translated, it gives CASSENRGLTQYF.

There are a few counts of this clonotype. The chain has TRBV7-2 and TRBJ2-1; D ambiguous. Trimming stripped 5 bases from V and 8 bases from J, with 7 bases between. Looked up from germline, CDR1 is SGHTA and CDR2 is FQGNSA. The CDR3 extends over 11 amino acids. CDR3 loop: CASSPLYEQFF. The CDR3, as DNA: TGTGCCAGCAGCCCCCTATATGAGCAGTTCTTC.

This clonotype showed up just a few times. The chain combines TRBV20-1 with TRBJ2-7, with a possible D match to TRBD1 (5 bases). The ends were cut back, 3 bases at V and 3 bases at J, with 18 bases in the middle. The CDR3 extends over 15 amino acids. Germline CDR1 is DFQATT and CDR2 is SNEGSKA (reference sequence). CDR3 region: CSARSRVSGLYEQYF. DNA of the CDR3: TGCAGTGCTAGGTCCCGGGTGTCAGGGCTCTACGAGCAGTACTTC.

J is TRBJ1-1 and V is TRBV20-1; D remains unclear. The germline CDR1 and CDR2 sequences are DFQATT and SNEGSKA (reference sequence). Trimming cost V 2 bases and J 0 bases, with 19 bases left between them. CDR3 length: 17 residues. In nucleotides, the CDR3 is TGCAGTGCTAGAAATAAATTGTCAGACCAAATGAACACTGAAGCTTTCTTT. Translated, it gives CSARNKLSDQMNTEAFF.

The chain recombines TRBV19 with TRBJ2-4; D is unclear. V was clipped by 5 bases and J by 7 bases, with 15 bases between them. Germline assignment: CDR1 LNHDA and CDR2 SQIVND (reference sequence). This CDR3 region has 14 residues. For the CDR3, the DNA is TGTGCCAGTAGTCCCGGTGGTCCTAGGAACATTCAGTACTTC. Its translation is CASSPGGPRNIQYF. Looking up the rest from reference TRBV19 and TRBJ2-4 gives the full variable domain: DGGITQSPKYLFRKEGQNVTLSCEQNLNHDAMYWYRQDPGQGLRLIYYSQIVNDFQKGDIAEGYSVSREKKESFPLTVTSAQKNPTAFYLCASSPGGPRNIQYFGAGTRLSVL.

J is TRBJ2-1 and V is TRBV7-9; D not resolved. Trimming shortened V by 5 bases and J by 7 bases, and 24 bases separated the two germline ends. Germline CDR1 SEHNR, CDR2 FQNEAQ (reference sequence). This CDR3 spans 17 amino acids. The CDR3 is CASSPPSAAQHGNEQFF. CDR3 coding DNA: TGTGCCAGCAGCCCCCCGTCGGCAGCCCAGCATGGGAATGAGCAGTTCTTC.

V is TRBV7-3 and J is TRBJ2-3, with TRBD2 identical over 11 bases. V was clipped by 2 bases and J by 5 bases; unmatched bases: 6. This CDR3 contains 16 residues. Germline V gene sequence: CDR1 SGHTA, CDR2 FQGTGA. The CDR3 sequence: CASSLAPLAGGDTQYF. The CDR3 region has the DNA TGTGCCAGCAGCTTAGCCCCCCTAGCGGGAGGAGATACGCAGTATTTT.

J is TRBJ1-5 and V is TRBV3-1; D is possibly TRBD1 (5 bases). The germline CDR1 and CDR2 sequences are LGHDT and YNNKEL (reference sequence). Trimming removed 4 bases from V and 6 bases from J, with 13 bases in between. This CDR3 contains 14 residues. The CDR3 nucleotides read TGTGCCAGCAGCCTAGGGGTGAGGAGTCAGCCCCAGCATTTT. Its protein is CASSLGVRSQPQHF. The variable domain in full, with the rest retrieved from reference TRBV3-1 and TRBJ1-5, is DTAVSQTPKYLVTQMGNDKSIKCEQNLGHDTMYWYKQDSKKFLKIMFSYNNKELIINETVPNRFSPKSPDKAHLNLHINSLELGDSAVYFCASSLGVRSQPQHFGDGTRLSIL.